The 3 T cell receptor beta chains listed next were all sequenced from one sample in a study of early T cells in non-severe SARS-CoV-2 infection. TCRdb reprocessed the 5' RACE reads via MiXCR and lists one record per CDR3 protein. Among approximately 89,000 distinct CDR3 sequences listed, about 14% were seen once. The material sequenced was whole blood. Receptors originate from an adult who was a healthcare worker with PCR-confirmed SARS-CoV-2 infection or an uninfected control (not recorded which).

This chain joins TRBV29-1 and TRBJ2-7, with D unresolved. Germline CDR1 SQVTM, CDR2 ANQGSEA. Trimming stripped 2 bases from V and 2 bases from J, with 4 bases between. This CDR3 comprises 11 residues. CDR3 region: CSVETAYEQYF. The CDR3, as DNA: TGCAGCGTTGAAACAGCCTACGAGCAGTACTTC.

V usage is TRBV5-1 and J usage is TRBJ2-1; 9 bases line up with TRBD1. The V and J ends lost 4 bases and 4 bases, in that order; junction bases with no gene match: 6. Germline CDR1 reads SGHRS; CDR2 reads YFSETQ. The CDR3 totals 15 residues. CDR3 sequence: CASSQGTGSYNEQFF. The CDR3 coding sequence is TGCGCCAGCAGCCAGGGGACAGGGTCGTACAATGAGCAGTTCTTC.

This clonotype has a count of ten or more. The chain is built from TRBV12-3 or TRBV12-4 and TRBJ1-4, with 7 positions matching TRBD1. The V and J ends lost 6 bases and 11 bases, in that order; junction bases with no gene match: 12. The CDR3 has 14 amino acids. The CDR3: CASRQTGLDRKLFF. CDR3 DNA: TGTGCCAGCAGACAGACAGGGTTAGATCGGAAACTGTTTTTT.